Described below is a single T cell receptor (beta chain) sequence and its context. Its antigen remains unknown. These data come from a study of T cell responses to AZD1222 COVID-19 vaccine. Study results and limitations: Spike-wide vaccine-associated CD4 TCRs dominated at 160-218 and 743-854. Baseline seropositivity characterized only six AZD1222 recipients. Donors were mostly white British, more females; clonal diversity possibly underestimated.

TCRdb keeps only in-frame clones here, not all; method: immunoSEQ multiplex PCR. The sample lists approximately 84,000 clones, 80% to 90% occurring once. It was second doses at about 4 or about 12 weeks that were pooled. The receptor was derived from an adult who received the AZD1222 COVID-19 vaccine. Here the sequenced sample was peripheral blood, taken 28 days after the second AZD1222 dose.

The CDR3 bases are TGTGCCAGCAGTAAGGACAGGGGGAATCAGCCCCAGCATTTT. Residues: CASSKDRGNQPQHF. The chain recombines TRBV6-5 with TRBJ1-5, with TRBD1 matching 10 bases. The V gene end was trimmed by 5 bases and the J gene end by 4 bases; junction bases not matched to a gene: 2. This CDR3 region has 14 residues. From germline, CDR1 is MNHEY and CDR2 SVGAGI.